Detailed here is one T cell receptor beta chain. Its antigen is still unknown. PCR was performed using 60 Vbeta and 13 Jbeta primers. Only in-frame clones appear in the TCRdb table, and some are missing; sequencing was by immunoSEQ multiplex PCR. The data show 170,000 or so clones, about 80% seen once. This sample stems from a study of cytomegalovirus exposure and HLA in healthy donors. Study overall: An earlier analysis identified 110 million or so unique TCR beta sequences in about 190 million T cells. Study observations and caveats: As a later analysis showed, several of the most significant clusters appeared to be linked to common viral pathogens. Sequencing depth roughly uniform across donors was assumed in presence/absence analyses. Analysis performed later found approximately 17,000 TCR beta sequences associated with HLA alleles at 0.05 false discovery rate.

Sequencing used PBMCs. The origin of this receptor is a man aged 30 to 39 in good health and CMV-seropositive.

The CDR3 region has the DNA TGTGCCAGCAGCGTAGAGGACTACTCCTACGAGCAGTACTTC. This codes for CASSVEDYSYEQYF. The rearrangement uses TRBV9 and TRBJ2-7; weak D call: TRBD2 (6 bases). The germline gives CDR1 SGDLS, CDR2 YYNGEE. This CDR3 has 14 amino acids. With 0 bases removed from V and 0 bases from J, the gap between germline ends came to 7 bases. Filled out from reference TRBV9 and TRBJ2-7, the complete variable domain reads DSGVTQTPKHLITATGQRVTLRCSPRSGDLSVYWYQQSLDQGLQFLIQYYNGEERAKGNILERFSAQQFPDLHSELNLSSLELGDSALYFCASSVEDYSYEQYFGPGTRLTVT.